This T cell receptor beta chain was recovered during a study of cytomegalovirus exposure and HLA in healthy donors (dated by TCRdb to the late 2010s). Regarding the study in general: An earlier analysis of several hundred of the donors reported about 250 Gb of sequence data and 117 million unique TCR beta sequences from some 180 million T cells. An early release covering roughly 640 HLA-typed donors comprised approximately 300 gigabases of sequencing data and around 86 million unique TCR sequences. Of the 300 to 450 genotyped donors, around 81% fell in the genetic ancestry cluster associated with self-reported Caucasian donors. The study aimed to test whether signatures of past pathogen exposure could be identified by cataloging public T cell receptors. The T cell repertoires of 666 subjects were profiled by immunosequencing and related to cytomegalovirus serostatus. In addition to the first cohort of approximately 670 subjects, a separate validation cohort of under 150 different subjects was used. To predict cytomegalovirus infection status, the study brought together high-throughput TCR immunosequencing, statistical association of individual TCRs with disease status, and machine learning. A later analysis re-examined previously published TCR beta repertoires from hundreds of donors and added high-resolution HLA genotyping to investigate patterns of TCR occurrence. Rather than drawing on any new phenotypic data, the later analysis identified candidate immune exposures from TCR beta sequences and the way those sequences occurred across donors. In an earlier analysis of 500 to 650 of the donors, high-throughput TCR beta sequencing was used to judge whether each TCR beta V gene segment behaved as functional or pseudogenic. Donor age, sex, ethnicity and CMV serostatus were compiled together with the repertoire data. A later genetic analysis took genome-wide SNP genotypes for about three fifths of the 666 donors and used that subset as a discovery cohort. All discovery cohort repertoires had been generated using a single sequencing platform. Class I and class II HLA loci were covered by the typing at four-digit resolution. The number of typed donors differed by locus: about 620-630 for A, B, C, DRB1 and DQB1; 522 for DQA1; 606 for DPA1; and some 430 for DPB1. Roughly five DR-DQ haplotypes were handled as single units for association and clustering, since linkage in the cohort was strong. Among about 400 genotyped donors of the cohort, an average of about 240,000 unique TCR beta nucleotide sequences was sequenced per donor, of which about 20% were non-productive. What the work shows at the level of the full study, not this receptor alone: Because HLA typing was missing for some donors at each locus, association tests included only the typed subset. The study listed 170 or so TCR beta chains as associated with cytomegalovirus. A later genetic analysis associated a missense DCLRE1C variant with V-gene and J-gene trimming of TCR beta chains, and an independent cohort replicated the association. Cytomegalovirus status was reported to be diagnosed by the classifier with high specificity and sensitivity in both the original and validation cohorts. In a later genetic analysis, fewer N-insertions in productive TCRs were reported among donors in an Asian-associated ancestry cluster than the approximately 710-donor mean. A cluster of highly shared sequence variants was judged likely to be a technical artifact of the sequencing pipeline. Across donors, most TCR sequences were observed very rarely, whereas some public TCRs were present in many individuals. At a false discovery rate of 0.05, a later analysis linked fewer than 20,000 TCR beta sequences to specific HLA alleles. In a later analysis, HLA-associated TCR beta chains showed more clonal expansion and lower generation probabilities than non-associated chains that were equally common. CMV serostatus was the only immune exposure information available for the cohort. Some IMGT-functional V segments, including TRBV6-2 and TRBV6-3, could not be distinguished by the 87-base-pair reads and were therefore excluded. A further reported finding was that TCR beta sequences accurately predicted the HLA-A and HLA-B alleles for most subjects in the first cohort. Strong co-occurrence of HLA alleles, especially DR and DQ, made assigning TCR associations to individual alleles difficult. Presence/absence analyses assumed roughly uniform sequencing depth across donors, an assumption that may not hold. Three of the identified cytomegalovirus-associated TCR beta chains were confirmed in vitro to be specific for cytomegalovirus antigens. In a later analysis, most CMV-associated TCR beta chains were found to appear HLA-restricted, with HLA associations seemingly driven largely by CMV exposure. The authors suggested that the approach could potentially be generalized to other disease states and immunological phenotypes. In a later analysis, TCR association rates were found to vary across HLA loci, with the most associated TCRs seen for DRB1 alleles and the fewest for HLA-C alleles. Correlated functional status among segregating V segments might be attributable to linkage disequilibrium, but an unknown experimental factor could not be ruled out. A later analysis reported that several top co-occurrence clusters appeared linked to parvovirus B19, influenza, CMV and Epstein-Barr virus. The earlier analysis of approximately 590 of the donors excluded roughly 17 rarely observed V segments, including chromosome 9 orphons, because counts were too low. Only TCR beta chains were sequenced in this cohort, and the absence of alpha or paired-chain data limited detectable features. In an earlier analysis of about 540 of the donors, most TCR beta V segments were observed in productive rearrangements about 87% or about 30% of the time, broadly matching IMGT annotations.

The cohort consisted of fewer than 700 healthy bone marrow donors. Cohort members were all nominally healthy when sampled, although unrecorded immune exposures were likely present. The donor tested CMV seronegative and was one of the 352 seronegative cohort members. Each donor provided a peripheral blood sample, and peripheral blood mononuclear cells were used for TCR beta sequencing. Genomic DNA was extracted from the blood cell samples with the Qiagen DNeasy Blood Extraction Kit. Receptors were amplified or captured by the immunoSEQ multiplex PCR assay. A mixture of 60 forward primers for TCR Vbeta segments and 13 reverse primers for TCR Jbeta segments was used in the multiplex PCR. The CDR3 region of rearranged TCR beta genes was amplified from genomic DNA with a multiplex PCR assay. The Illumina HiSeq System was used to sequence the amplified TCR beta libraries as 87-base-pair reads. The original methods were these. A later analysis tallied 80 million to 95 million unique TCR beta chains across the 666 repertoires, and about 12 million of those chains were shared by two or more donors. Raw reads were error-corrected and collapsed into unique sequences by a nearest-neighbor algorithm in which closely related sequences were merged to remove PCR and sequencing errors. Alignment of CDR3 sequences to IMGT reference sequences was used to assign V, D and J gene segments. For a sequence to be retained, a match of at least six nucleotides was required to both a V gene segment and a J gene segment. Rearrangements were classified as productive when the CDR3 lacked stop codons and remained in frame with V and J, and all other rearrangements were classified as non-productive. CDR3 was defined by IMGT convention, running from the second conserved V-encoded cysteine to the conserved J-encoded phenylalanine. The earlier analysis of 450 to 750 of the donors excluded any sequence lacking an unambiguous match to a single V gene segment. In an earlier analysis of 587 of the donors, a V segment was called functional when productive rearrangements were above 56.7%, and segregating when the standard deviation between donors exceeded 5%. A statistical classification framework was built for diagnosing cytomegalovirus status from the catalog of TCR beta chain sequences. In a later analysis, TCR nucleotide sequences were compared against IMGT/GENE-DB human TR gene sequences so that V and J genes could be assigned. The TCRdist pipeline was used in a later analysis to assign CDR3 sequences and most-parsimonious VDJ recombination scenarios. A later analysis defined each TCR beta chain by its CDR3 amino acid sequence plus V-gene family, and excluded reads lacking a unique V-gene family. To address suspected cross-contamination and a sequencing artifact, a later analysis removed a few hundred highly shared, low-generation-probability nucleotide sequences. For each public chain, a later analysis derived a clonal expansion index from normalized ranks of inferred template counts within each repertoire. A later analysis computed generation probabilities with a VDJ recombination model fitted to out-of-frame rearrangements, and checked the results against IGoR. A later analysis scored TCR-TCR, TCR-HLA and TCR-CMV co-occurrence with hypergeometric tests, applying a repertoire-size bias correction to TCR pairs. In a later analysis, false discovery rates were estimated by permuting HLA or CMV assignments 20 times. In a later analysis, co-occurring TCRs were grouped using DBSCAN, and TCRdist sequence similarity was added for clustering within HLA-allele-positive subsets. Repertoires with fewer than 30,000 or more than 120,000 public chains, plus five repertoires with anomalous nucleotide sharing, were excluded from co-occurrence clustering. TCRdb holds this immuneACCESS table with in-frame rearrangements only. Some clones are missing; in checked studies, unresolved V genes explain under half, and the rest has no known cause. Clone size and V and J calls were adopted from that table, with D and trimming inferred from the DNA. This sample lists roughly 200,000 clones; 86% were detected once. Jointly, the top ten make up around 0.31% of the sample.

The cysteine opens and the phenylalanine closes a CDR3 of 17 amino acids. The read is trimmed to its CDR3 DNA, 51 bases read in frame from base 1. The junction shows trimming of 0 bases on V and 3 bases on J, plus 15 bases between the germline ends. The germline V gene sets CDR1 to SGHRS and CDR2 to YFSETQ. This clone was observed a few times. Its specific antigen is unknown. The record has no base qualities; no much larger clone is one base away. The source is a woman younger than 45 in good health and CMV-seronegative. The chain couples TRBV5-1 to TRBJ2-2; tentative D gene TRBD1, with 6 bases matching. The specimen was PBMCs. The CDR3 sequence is CASSLGPSSGDTGELFF. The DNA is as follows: TGCGCCAGCAGCTTGGGGCCCTCCTCAGGGGACACCGGGGAGCTGTTTTTT.